This TCR beta chain was sequenced during a study of T cells after yellow fever vaccination. Study-level results: Weaker overall was a secondary response that nonetheless peaked faster, on day 5 versus 15. FACS-sorted repertoires could harbor abundant contaminating bulk-population clonotypes. It was a small share of clonotypes that appeared in both CD4 and CD8 compartments. Re-detected after boosting: most primary clones, almost 97% of CD4 and less than 90% of CD8.

In its sample, this clonotype was seen many times. No antigen is known for it. Trimming took off 2 bases at V and 3 bases at J, with 10 bases between the two ends. CDR1 and CDR2 (germline): MNHNY, SVGAGI (reference sequence). This CDR3 is built from 14 residues. A single record per CDR3 protein comes from TCRdb applying MiXCR to the 5' RACE reads. The sample lists roughly 400,000 distinct CDR3 sequences; 18% were seen once. This specimen was PBMCs, taken before the yellow fever booster vaccination. The sequence was collected from a man aged 18-30 years who received the YFV17D yellow fever vaccine. The rearrangement uses TRBV6-6 and TRBJ1-2; the D gene is possibly TRBD1 (6 bases). CDR3 amino acids: CASSYGGRYYGYTF. For the CDR3, the DNA is TGTGCCAGCAGTTACGGGGGCAGGTACTATGGCTACACCTTC.